The rows below give T cell receptor beta chains drawn from one sample of a study of CD8 T cell repertoires and HIV-1 epitope variants. The table came from immunoSEQ multiplex PCR; TCRdb's copy has only in-frame clones and leaves some out. The sample holds fewer than 6,500 clones, about 70% seen once. Their cognate antigens are unknown. Sequencing was performed on cultured CD8+ T cells derived from PBMCs. These receptors came from a male donor with HIV. Both conserved end residues are part of each CDR3. The order of the fields is CDR3 protein, CDR3 DNA, J gene, clone size, D gene, V gene. A D gene is named only where the DNA matches it firmly. Size is stated for part of the rows, as once, few or many counts, or as a class when the clone is expanded.

CDR3aa: CASSPRDRGLQETQYF
CDR3nt: TGTGCCAGCAGCCCCCGGGACAGGGGACTCCAAGAGACCCAGTACTTC
j_gene: TRBJ2-5
abundance: few
d_gene: TRBD1
v_gene: TRBV9

CDR3aa: CASSLGDEQYF
CDR3nt: TGTGCCAGCAGTTTAGGGGACGAGCAGTACTTC
j_gene: TRBJ2-7
abundance: -
d_gene: -
v_gene: TRBV27

CDR3aa: CASSSARGRISGANVLTF
CDR3nt: TGTGCCAGTAGCTCGGCCAGGGGGCGGATCTCTGGGGCCAACGTCCTGACTTTC
j_gene: TRBJ2-6
abundance: -
d_gene: TRBD1
v_gene: TRBV19

CDR3aa: CASSEYRTDTQYF
CDR3nt: TGTGCCAGCAGTGAATACCGCACAGATACGCAGTATTTT
j_gene: TRBJ2-3
abundance: few
d_gene: -
v_gene: TRBV2

CDR3aa: CASSLSPGANVLTF
CDR3nt: TGTGCCAGCAGCTTAAGCCCAGGGGCCAACGTCCTGACTTTC
j_gene: TRBJ2-6
abundance: -
d_gene: -
v_gene: TRBV7-8

CDR3aa: CASSLDLADPSWGTDTQYF
CDR3nt: TGTGCCAGCAGCTTAGATCTGGCGGACCCATCTTGGGGCACAGATACGCAGTATTTT
j_gene: TRBJ2-3
abundance: -
d_gene: -
v_gene: TRBV7-8

CDR3aa: CASSPPQGGTEAFF
CDR3nt: TGTGCCAGTAGTCCCCCTCAAGGGGGCACTGAAGCTTTCTTT
j_gene: TRBJ1-1
abundance: -
d_gene: -
v_gene: TRBV19

CDR3aa: CASSQDPGTVLTDTQYF
CDR3nt: TGTGCCAGCAGCCAAGATCCCGGGACGGTACTCACAGATACGCAGTATTTT
j_gene: TRBJ2-3
abundance: -
d_gene: -
v_gene: TRBV4-2

CDR3aa: CASRPSVGYNEQFF
CDR3nt: TGTGCCAGCAGACCCTCGGTAGGCTACAATGAGCAGTTCTTC
j_gene: TRBJ2-1
abundance: few
d_gene: -
v_gene: TRBV7-2

CDR3aa: CASSLVGASDEQFF
CDR3nt: TGTGCCAGCAGCTTAGTGGGGGCTAGCGATGAGCAGTTCTTC
j_gene: TRBJ2-1
abundance: -
d_gene: -
v_gene: TRBV7-9

CDR3aa: CAISESSLAGTPGELFF
CDR3nt: TGTGCCATCAGTGAGTCGAGCCTAGCGGGAACTCCCGGGGAGCTGTTTTTT
j_gene: TRBJ2-2
abundance: few
d_gene: TRBD2
v_gene: TRBV10-3

CDR3aa: CASSWVAGGPGEQYF
CDR3nt: TGTGCCAGCAGCTGGGTAGCGGGAGGGCCGGGGGAGCAGTACTTC
j_gene: TRBJ2-7
abundance: -
d_gene: TRBD2
v_gene: TRBV5-4

CDR3aa: CASSESGQGAHGYTF
CDR3nt: TGCGCCAGCAGTGAGTCGGGACAGGGGGCTCATGGCTACACCTTC
j_gene: TRBJ1-2
abundance: -
d_gene: TRBD1
v_gene: TRBV10-2

CDR3aa: CASSYTGVLLTF
CDR3nt: TGTGCCAGCAGCTACACAGGGGTCCTCCTGACTTTC
j_gene: TRBJ2-6
abundance: few
d_gene: TRBD1
v_gene: TRBV7-9

CDR3aa: CATSPLFSYNEQFF
CDR3nt: TGTGCCACCAGCCCTCTGTTCTCCTACAATGAGCAGTTCTTC
j_gene: TRBJ2-1
abundance: -
d_gene: -
v_gene: TRBV15

CDR3aa: CASSQALFGSGGINEQFF
CDR3nt: TGCGCCAGCAGCCAAGCGCTCTTCGGGAGTGGTGGTATCAATGAGCAGTTCTTC
j_gene: TRBJ2-1
abundance: -
d_gene: -
v_gene: TRBV4-1

CDR3aa: CASKGGGGNQPQHF
CDR3nt: TGTGCTTCGAAGGGGGGAGGGGGCAATCAGCCCCAGCATTTT
j_gene: TRBJ1-5
abundance: -
d_gene: -
v_gene: TRBV7-8

CDR3aa: CSASPISSYNEQFF
CDR3nt: TGCAGCGCCAGTCCGATAAGCTCCTACAATGAGCAGTTCTTC
j_gene: TRBJ2-1
abundance: -
d_gene: -
v_gene: TRBV29-1

CDR3aa: CASSPAQNEQYF
CDR3nt: TGTGCCAGCAGTCCTGCCCAGAACGAGCAGTACTTC
j_gene: TRBJ2-7
abundance: -
d_gene: -
v_gene: TRBV27

CDR3aa: CASSETVSSYNEQFF
CDR3nt: TGTGCCAGCAGTGAGACTGTTAGCTCCTACAATGAGCAGTTCTTC
j_gene: TRBJ2-1
abundance: -
d_gene: -
v_gene: TRBV28

CDR3aa: CASSESPAGEGDTQYF
CDR3nt: TGTGCCAGCAGTGAAAGTCCAGCGGGAGAGGGAGATACGCAGTATTTT
j_gene: TRBJ2-3
abundance: -
d_gene: TRBD2
v_gene: TRBV6-1

CDR3aa: CATSADPGAPGEQYF
CDR3nt: TGTGCCACCAGCGCTGACCCGGGGGCGCCAGGCGAGCAGTACTTC
j_gene: TRBJ2-7
abundance: -
d_gene: -
v_gene: TRBV15

CDR3aa: CASSQGTSGGRSSYEQYF
CDR3nt: TGCGCCAGCAGTCAAGGGACTAGCGGGGGGCGAAGCTCCTACGAGCAGTACTTC
j_gene: TRBJ2-7
abundance: -
d_gene: TRBD2
v_gene: TRBV5-1

CDR3aa: CASSLSPGELFF
CDR3nt: TGCGCCAGCAGCTTGTCCCCCGGGGAGCTGTTTTTT
j_gene: TRBJ2-2
abundance: -
d_gene: -
v_gene: TRBV5-1

CDR3aa: CASGSWTSGVSTDTQYF
CDR3nt: TGTGCTAGTGGTTCCTGGACTAGCGGGGTTAGCACAGATACGCAGTATTTT
j_gene: TRBJ2-3
abundance: once
d_gene: TRBD2
v_gene: TRBV12-5

CDR3aa: CATTLGTYTF
CDR3nt: TGTGCCACTACCCTTGGGACGTACACCTTC
j_gene: TRBJ1-2
abundance: -
d_gene: -
v_gene: TRBV28